This TCR beta chain derives from a study of cytomegalovirus exposure and HLA in healthy donors (TCRdb year 2017). General notes on the study: An earlier analysis of roughly 500 of the donors reported roughly 300 Gb of sequence data and about 120 million unique TCR beta sequences obtained from 180 million or so T cells. All discovery cohort repertoires had been generated on a single sequencing platform. The later analysis used no new phenotypic data to find candidate immune exposures, relying instead on TCR beta sequences and their occurrence across donors. A later analysis re-examined previously published TCR beta repertoires from roughly 650 donors and added high-resolution HLA genotyping to investigate patterns of TCR occurrence. The study aimed to test whether cataloging public T cell receptors could reveal signatures of past pathogen exposure. The study combined high-throughput TCR immunosequencing, statistical association of individual TCRs with disease status, and machine learning to predict cytomegalovirus infection status. An earlier analysis of 450 to 750 of the donors used high-throughput TCR beta sequencing to judge whether each TCR beta V gene segment behaved as functional or pseudogenic. Class I and class II HLA loci were covered by the typing at four-digit resolution. An early release covering some 640 HLA-typed donors comprised approximately 300 gigabases of sequencing data and tens of millions of unique TCR sequences. On average, 235,054 unique TCR beta nucleotide sequences were sequenced per donor among about 400 genotyped donors of the cohort, with roughly 18% of those sequences being non-productive. A later genetic analysis took genome-wide SNP genotypes for about three fifths of the 666 donors and used that subset as a discovery cohort. Donor age, sex, ethnicity and CMV serostatus were compiled together with the repertoire data. Along with the roughly 700-subject first cohort, a separate validation cohort of over a hundred different subjects was used. The number of donors typed differed by locus, with about 629-640 for A, B, C, DRB1 and DQB1, approximately 500 for DQA1, over 600 for DPA1, and around 460 for DPB1. Of the roughly 390 genotyped donors, 75% to 85% were placed in the genetic ancestry cluster associated with self-reported Caucasian donors. The T cell repertoires of 666 subjects were profiled by immunosequencing and related to cytomegalovirus serostatus. About 5 DR-DQ haplotypes were handled as single units for association and clustering, since linkage in the cohort was strong. Broad study findings and their caveats: Three of the identified cytomegalovirus-associated TCR beta chains were confirmed in vitro to be specific for cytomegalovirus antigens. The authors suggested that the approach could potentially be extended to other disease states and immunological phenotypes. Cytomegalovirus status was reported to be diagnosed by the classifier with high specificity and sensitivity in both the original and validation cohorts. According to a later analysis, most CMV-associated TCR beta chains appeared to be HLA-restricted, and the HLA associations seemed to be driven largely by CMV exposure. In this cohort, only TCR beta chains were sequenced, and detectable features were limited by the absence of alpha or paired-chain data. Because some donors lacked HLA typing at each locus, the association tests relied only on the typed subset. When HLA alleles, especially DR and DQ, strongly co-occurred, attributing TCR associations to individual alleles was difficult. In a later genetic analysis, fewer N-insertions in productive TCRs were reported among donors in an Asian-associated ancestry cluster than the 666-donor mean. Correlated functional status among segregating V segments might be attributable to linkage disequilibrium, but an unknown experimental factor could not be ruled out. Because counts were too low, roughly 18 rarely observed V segments, including chromosome 9 orphons, were left out of the earlier analysis of 500 to 750 of the donors. According to a later analysis, TCR association rates differed among HLA loci, with DRB1 alleles showing the most associated TCRs and HLA-C alleles showing the fewest. Immune exposure information for the cohort was limited to CMV serostatus. A later analysis associated about 17,000 TCR beta sequences with specific HLA alleles at a false discovery rate of 0.05. A group of highly shared sequence variants was considered likely to be a technical artifact of the sequencing pipeline. Sequencing depth was assumed to be roughly uniform across donors in the presence/absence analyses, though that assumption may not hold. A later analysis found that HLA-associated TCR beta chains were more clonally expanded and had lower generation probabilities than equally common non-associated chains. V-gene and J-gene trimming of TCR beta chains was associated with a missense DCLRE1C variant in a later genetic analysis, and the association was replicated in an independent cohort. In a later analysis, several top co-occurrence clusters were reported to appear linked to parvovirus B19, influenza, CMV and Epstein-Barr virus. Most TCR sequences were observed very rarely across donors, whereas some public TCRs were present in many individuals. A total of 150 to 200 TCR beta chains were listed by the study as associated with cytomegalovirus. Broadly in line with IMGT annotations, most TCR beta V segments showed up in productive rearrangements about 87% or about 30% of the time in an earlier analysis of some 590 of the donors. A further reported finding was that TCR beta sequences accurately predicted the HLA-A and HLA-B alleles for most subjects in the first cohort.

Library creation used the immunoSEQ multiplex PCR assay. The multiplex PCR relied on a mix of 60 forward primers for TCR Vbeta segments and 13 reverse primers for TCR Jbeta segments. A multiplex PCR assay on genomic DNA amplified the CDR3 region of rearranged TCR beta genes. On the Illumina HiSeq System, the amplified TCR beta libraries were sequenced as 87-base-pair reads. From the authors' description of their analysis: A later analysis counted about 80 million unique TCR beta chains across the 600 to 850 repertoires, and 9 million to 14 million of these chains were shared by at least two donors. Raw reads were error-corrected and collapsed into unique sequences with a nearest-neighbor algorithm that merged closely related sequences to remove PCR and sequencing errors. To assign V, D and J gene segments, CDR3 sequences were aligned to IMGT reference sequences. For a sequence to be retained, a match of at least six nucleotides to both a V gene segment and a J gene segment was required. Rearrangements were classified as productive when the CDR3 lacked stop codons and remained in frame with V and J, and all other rearrangements were classified as non-productive. CDR3 was defined according to IMGT convention as the region running from the second conserved V-encoded cysteine to the conserved J-encoded phenylalanine. Sequences without an unambiguous match to a single V gene segment were excluded from the earlier analysis of 450 to 650 of the donors. An earlier analysis of about 600 of the donors called V segments functional above 56.7% productive rearrangements and segregating when the between-donor standard deviation exceeded 5%. A statistical classification framework was built to diagnose cytomegalovirus status from the catalog of TCR beta chain sequences. In a later analysis, V and J genes were assigned by comparing TCR nucleotide sequences against IMGT/GENE-DB human TR gene sequences. Using the TCRdist pipeline, a later analysis assigned CDR3 sequences along with most-parsimonious VDJ recombination scenarios. In a later analysis, each TCR beta chain was defined by its CDR3 amino acid sequence together with its V-gene family, and reads without a unique V-gene family were excluded. To address suspected cross-contamination and a sequencing artifact, a later analysis removed roughly 640 highly shared, low-generation-probability nucleotide sequences. For each public chain, a later analysis derived a clonal expansion index from normalized ranks of inferred template counts within each repertoire. A later analysis computed generation probabilities with a VDJ recombination model fitted to out-of-frame rearrangements, and checked the results against IGoR. Hypergeometric tests were used in a later analysis to score TCR-TCR, TCR-HLA and TCR-CMV co-occurrence, with a repertoire-size bias correction applied to the TCR pairs. To estimate false discovery rates, a later analysis permuted the HLA or CMV assignments 20 times. In a later analysis, co-occurring TCRs were grouped using DBSCAN, with TCRdist sequence similarity added in when clustering inside HLA-allele-positive subsets. Repertoires with fewer than 30,000 or more than 120,000 public chains were left out of co-occurrence clustering, as were a handful of repertoires with anomalous nucleotide sharing. The table comes from immuneACCESS by way of TCRdb, which keeps in-frame sequences with V and J called. Part of the clones is missing from these tables; in studies checked, under half for an unresolved V gene and the rest for unknown reasons. That table is the source of V, J and clone size, and D and trimming were worked out from the DNA. This sample holds about 78,000 clones; roughly 63% were observed only once. The top ten constitute approximately 5.4% of the sample.

This clone was recorded a few times. It lacks a known antigen. One base away there is no much larger clone; base qualities are not given. The cohort consisted of some 730 healthy bone marrow donors. All cohort members were sampled while nominally healthy, although unrecorded immune exposures were likely present. The donor tested CMV seropositive, placing the donor among the approximately 290 seropositive members of the cohort. A peripheral blood sample was provided by each donor, and peripheral blood mononuclear cells were used for TCR beta sequencing. The Qiagen DNeasy Blood Extraction Kit was used to extract genomic DNA from the blood cell samples. Material for sequencing was PBMCs. The origin of this receptor is a man aged 30 to 45 in good health and CMV-seropositive.

The CDR3 protein sequence reads: CASSPQGASYEQYF. The DNA sequence is TGTGCCAGCAGCCCCCAGGGGGCCTCCTACGAGCAGTACTTC. This receptor chain uses TRBV7-9 and TRBJ2-7; the central 8 bases match TRBD1. CDR1 is given as SEHNR and CDR2 as FQNEAQ, both from the germline V gene (reference sequence). For this chain, trimming is 5 bases at the V end and 0 bases at the J end, and the number of junction bases without a gene match is 3. CDR3 length: 14 amino acids, cysteine to phenylalanine. Kept here is only the CDR3 DNA, which spans 42 bases and is read in frame from base 1. This CDR3, with the reference TRBV7-9 and TRBJ2-7 proteins standing in past its ends, gives the full variable domain DTGVSQNPRHKITKRGQNVTFRCDPISEHNRLYWYRQTLGQGPEFLTYFQNEAQLEKSRLLSDRFSAERPKGSFSTLEIQRTEQGDSAMYLCASSPQGASYEQYFGPGTRLTVT.